Shown below are 4 T cell receptor beta chains from a single sample sequenced in a study of OX40 agonist ivuxolimab in advanced cancers. Using immunoSEQ multiplex PCR, the repertoire was profiled, and TCRdb retains in-frame clones only, with some absent. Found here are 65,000 or so clones, 70% to 90% of them singletons; the top ten hold 0.7% to 0.9%. The source material was CD4+ or CD8+ T cells sorted from blood, sampled in a trial of the OX40 agonist ivuxolimab. These receptors were obtained from an adult with an advanced solid tumor such as melanoma, head and neck, liver or kidney cancer.

CDR3 sequence (DNA): TGTGCCAGCTCACCACCGAGCTTGAGCTACGAGCAGTACTTC. The encoded protein is CASSPPSLSYEQYF. The chain has TRBV18 and TRBJ2-7; D gene uncertain. Germline V gene lookup returns CDR1 KGHSH and CDR2 LQKENI. This CDR3 spans 14 amino acids. The ends were cut back, 0 bases at V and 3 bases at J, with 9 bases in the middle.

The chain couples TRBV11-1 to TRBJ1-1, with TRBD1 matching over 7 bases. The CDR3 extends over 15 amino acids. The germline V gene encodes CDR1 SGHAT and CDR2 FQDESV (reference sequence). Trimming took 5 bases from V and 4 from J; bases not matched to a gene: 10. The CDR3 here is CASSHNPTGVTEAFF. CDR3 DNA: TGTGCCAGCAGCCATAACCCTACAGGGGTCACTGAAGCTTTCTTT.

The gene calls are TRBV7-2 and TRBJ2-1; a possible D gene is TRBD2 (7 bases). V lost 0 bases to trimming and J lost 6 bases, with 9 bases between them. Germline CDR1 SGHTA, CDR2 FQGNSA. The CDR3 runs to 14 residues. The CDR3: CASSLAGGPNEQFF. The CDR3 region has the DNA TGTGCCAGCAGCTTAGCGGGGGGGCCCAATGAGCAGTTCTTC. The full variable domain, in which reference TRBV7-2 and TRBJ2-1 provide the parts outside the CDR3, is GAGVSQSPSNKVTEKGKDVELRCDPISGHTALYWYRQSLGQGLEFLIYFQGNSAPDKSGLPSDRFSAERTGGSVSTLTIQRTQQEDSAVYLCASSLAGGPNEQFFGPGTRLTVL.

The chain combines TRBV19 with TRBJ1-1, with 8 positions matching TRBD1. The J segment lost 5 bases and the V segment lost 5 bases, leaving 4 bases of the junction unmatched. The CDR3 loop spans 13 amino acids. Germline CDR1 reads LNHDA; CDR2 reads SQIVND (reference sequence). The CDR3 DNA reads as TGTGCCAGTAGTGTCGACAGGGGAACTGAAGCTTTCTTT. It codes for CASSVDRGTEAFF.